This passage covers 18 T cell receptor beta chains from one sample sequenced in a study of T cells after yellow fever vaccination. TCRdb passed the 5' RACE reads through MiXCR, listing each CDR3 protein once. The table includes 250,000 to 350,000 distinct CDR3 sequences, 3.5% to 4.5% detected once. The sample consisted of PBMCs, taken 15 days after the yellow fever booster vaccination. The receptors were sampled from a man aged 18 to 29 who received the YFV17D yellow fever vaccine.

This clonotype came up many times. The chain employs TRBV7-2 and TRBJ1-5; weak D call: TRBD1 (5 bases). Trimming pared 2 bases from V and 7 bases from J, leaving 9 bases between. Looked up from germline, CDR1 is SGHTA and CDR2 is FQGNSA. This CDR3 is 13 amino acids long. This chain's CDR3 is CASSLRGDQPQHF. CDR3 nucleotide sequence: TGTGCCAGCAGCTTACGGGGGGACCAGCCCCAGCATTTT.

This clonotype appeared many times. This sequence joins TRBV12-3 or TRBV12-4 and TRBJ2-7; D call uncertain. This CDR3 is 14 amino acids long. V was pared by 5 bases and J by 2 bases, with 13 bases between. The DNA of the CDR3 is TGTGCCAGCAGTCCCGGGCTTCAACCCTACGAGCAGTACGTC. This gives the protein CASSPGLQPYEQYV.

This clonotype was counted between two and nine times. Here the CDR3 reads CASSFGLGNTIYF. The CDR3 DNA follows: TGTGCCAGCAGTTTCGGACTTGGAAACACCATATATTTT. The V and J genes are TRBV28 and TRBJ1-3; D uncertain. Germline loops: CDR1 MDHEN, CDR2 SYDVKM. CDR3 length: 13 residues. Trimming shortened V by 3 bases and J by 3 bases, and 6 bases separated the two germline ends.

This clonotype was seen more than once but under ten times. The chain links TRBV7-9 to TRBJ2-1; D unresolved. The CDR3 extends over 12 amino acids. V lost 0 bases to trimming and J lost 8 bases, with 5 bases between them. CDR1 and CDR2 from the germline V gene are SEHNR and FQNEAQ (reference sequence). The DNA for the CDR3 is TGTGCCAGCAGCTTAGCGCTCCATGAGCAGTTCTTC. Amino acid sequence: CASSLALHEQFF.

This clonotype was detected ten times or more. The CDR3 DNA reads as TGCAGCGGTAGACAGTTGATGAACACTGAAGCTTTCTTT. Translated: CSGRQLMNTEAFF. The chain recombines TRBV29-1 with TRBJ1-1; TRBD1 is a possible D gene (5 bases). V lost 7 bases and J lost 0, with 12 bases in between. CDR3 length: 13 residues. CDR1 and CDR2 (germline): SQVTM, ANQGSEA.

This clonotype was found many times. The chain combines TRBV10-3 with TRBJ2-7; 7 positions agree with TRBD1. Germline assignment: CDR1 ENHRY and CDR2 SYGVKD. The CDR3 is 12 residues long. With V trimmed by 10 bases and J by 1 base, 4 bases remained unmatched. CDR3 amino acids: CATGTASYEQYF. The CDR3 DNA sequence: TGTGCCACCGGGACAGCATCCTACGAGCAGTACTTC.

The J gene is TRBJ2-2, the V gene TRBV10-2; 8 positions match TRBD1. V lost 4 bases and J lost 0; bases outside the gene matches: 13. This CDR3 contains 19 residues. The germline CDR1 and CDR2 sequences are WSHSY and SAAADI. CDR3 sequence (DNA): TGCGCCAGCAGTGGATCCGGTGACAGGGGTTATTCGAACACCGGGGAGCTGTTTTTT. Protein sequence: CASSGSGDRGYSNTGELFF.

The V gene is TRBV5-4, the J gene TRBJ2-3; 8 bases map to TRBD2. Germline trimming cut 4 bases from V and 5 bases from J; bases unmatched to any gene: 9. The CDR3 consists of 15 residues. CDR1 SGHNT and CDR2 YYREEE come from the germline V gene (reference sequence). CDR3 in DNA: TGTGCCAGCAGCCGCCCGGGGGGGCTGAGAGATACGCAGTATTTT. Its protein is CASSRPGGLRDTQYF.

The chain uses TRBV4-3 and TRBJ2-7, with a possible D match to TRBD1 (6 bases). V was pared by 0 bases and J by 3 bases, with 12 bases between. The CDR3 is 15 amino acids. The germline CDR1 and CDR2 sequences are LGHNA and YSLEER. Here the CDR3 DNA reads TGCGCCAGCAGCCAAGATCGGCAGGGGCTCTACGAGCAGTACTTC. This gives the protein CASSQDRQGLYEQYF.

There are many counts of this clonotype. The chain is built from TRBV9 and TRBJ1-5, with D possibly matching TRBD1 (5 bases). The V gene lost 4 bases and the J gene lost 6 bases, with 17 bases spanning the gap. The CDR3 loop spans 15 amino acids. Germline CDR1 reads SGDLS; CDR2 reads YYNGEE. The CDR3 DNA reads as TGTGCCAGCAGCCCGGCCGGGACCTCTGGTCAGCCCCAGCATTTT. Translating gives CASSPAGTSGQPQHF.

Many counts were recorded for this clonotype. V usage is TRBV20-1 and J usage is TRBJ2-5; TRBD2 matches at 11 bases. With V trimmed by 6 bases and J by 4 bases, 7 bases remained unmatched. The germline V gene has CDR1 DFQATT and CDR2 SNEGSKA (reference sequence). The CDR3 runs to 14 residues. In nucleotides, the CDR3 is TGCAGTGCCGATAGCGGGGGGGCAGTAGAGACCCAGTACTTC. Protein: CSADSGGAVETQYF.

This clonotype was detected only a few times. The rearrangement joins TRBV11-2 to TRBJ1-1; a weak D match, TRBD1 (5 bases). The germline V gene encodes CDR1 SGHAT and CDR2 FQNNGV. V lost 3 bases, J lost 7 bases, and 15 bases lay in between. The CDR3 runs 14 residues. The CDR3 reads CASSFPAGTGEAFF. The CDR3 DNA is TGTGCCAGCAGCTTCCCAGCTGGGACGGGTGAAGCTTTCTTT.

This clonotype has a count of ten or more. The chain couples TRBV7-2 to TRBJ2-7; 8 positions agree with TRBD2. Germline V gene data show CDR1 as SGHTA and CDR2 as FQGNSA. There are 13 residues in the CDR3. V shed 5 bases, J shed 4 bases, and the junction held 4 bases outside the gene matches. The CDR3 nucleotides are TGTGCCAGCAGCCGGGGGGGCGAATACGAGCAGTACTTC. Translation gives CASSRGGEYEQYF. Together with reference TRBV7-2 and TRBJ2-7, the CDR3 gives the full variable domain: GAGVSQSPSNKVTEKGKDVELRCDPISGHTALYWYRQSLGQGLEFLIYFQGNSAPDKSGLPSDRFSAERTGGSVSTLTIQRTQQEDSAVYLCASSRGGEYEQYFGPGTRLTVT.

There are many counts of this clonotype. The chain recombines TRBV12-3 or TRBV12-4 with TRBJ2-1; 7 bases fit TRBD2. Trimming removed 6 bases from V and 0 bases from J; junction bases left unmatched: 11. The CDR3 is 17 amino acids. The CDR3 DNA reads TGTGCCAGCAGATTCCCGGCGCGGGGGAGCTCCTACAATGAGCAGTTCTTC. Its protein is CASRFPARGSSYNEQFF.

This clonotype has a count of ten or more. V is TRBV5-1 and J is TRBJ2-1, with D tentatively TRBD1 or TRBD2 (5 bases each). The V gene lost 4 bases and the J gene lost 7 bases, with 12 bases spanning the gap. Germline values: CDR1 SGHRS, CDR2 YFSETQ. CDR3 length equals 13 residues. CDR3 coding DNA: TGCGCCAGCAGCCTGGGGACGATGAATGAGCAGTTCTTC. It yields the protein CASSLGTMNEQFF. Together with reference TRBV5-1 and TRBJ2-1, the CDR3 gives the full variable domain: KAGVTQTPRYLIKTRGQQVTLSCSPISGHRSVSWYQQTPGQGLQFLFEYFSETQRNKGNFPGRFSGRQFSNSRSEMNVSTLELGDSALYLCASSLGTMNEQFFGPGTRLTVL.

The rearrangement joins TRBV14 to TRBJ2-1; TRBD2 is a possible D gene (5 bases). Germline V gene lookup returns CDR1 SGHDN and CDR2 FVKESK. The CDR3 has 17 amino acids. V gave up 5 bases and J gave up 0 bases, with 17 bases separating them. The CDR3 is CASSARAASYSYNEQFF. DNA for the CDR3: TGTGCCAGCAGCGCCCGAGCCGCTAGCTACTCCTACAATGAGCAGTTCTTC.

This clonotype occurred many times. The chain links TRBV7-3 to TRBJ2-7; D is tentatively TRBD1 or TRBD2 (5 bases each). Trimming stripped 1 base from V and 5 bases from J, with 12 bases between. The germline V gene has CDR1 SGHTA and CDR2 FQGTGA. CDR3 length: 14 residues. The CDR3 region is CASSLRGHGDEQYF. CDR3 coding DNA: TGTGCCAGCAGCTTAAGGGGCCACGGGGACGAGCAGTACTTC.

This clonotype was detected only a few times. The chain links TRBV27 to TRBJ2-1; unclear D gene. Germline CDR1 is MNHEY and CDR2 is SMNVEV (reference sequence). V lost 6 bases and J 0 bases, leaving 15 bases between the germline ends. This CDR3 has 16 residues. Here the CDR3 DNA reads TGTGCCAGCAGAGACGGTGCCCATACCTCCTACAATGAGCAGTTCTTC. This translates into CASRDGAHTSYNEQFF.